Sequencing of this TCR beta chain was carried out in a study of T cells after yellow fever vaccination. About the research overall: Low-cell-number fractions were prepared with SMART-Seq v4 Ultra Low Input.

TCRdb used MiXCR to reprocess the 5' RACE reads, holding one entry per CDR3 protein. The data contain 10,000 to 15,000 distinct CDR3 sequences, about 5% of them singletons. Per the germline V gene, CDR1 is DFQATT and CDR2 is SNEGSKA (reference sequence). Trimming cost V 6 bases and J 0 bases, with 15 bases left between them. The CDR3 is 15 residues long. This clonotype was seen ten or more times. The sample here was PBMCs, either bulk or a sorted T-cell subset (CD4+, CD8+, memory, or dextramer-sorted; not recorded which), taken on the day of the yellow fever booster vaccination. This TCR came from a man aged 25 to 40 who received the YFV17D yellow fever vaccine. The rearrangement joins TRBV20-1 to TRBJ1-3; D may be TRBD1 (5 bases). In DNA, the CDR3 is TGCAGTGCCATCCCCAGGGAGGTCTCTGGAAACACCATATATTTT. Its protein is CSAIPREVSGNTIYF.